These 8 T cell receptor beta chains share one sample of origin, sequenced in a study of beta chain features in type 1 diabetes. Regarding the study as a whole: All four CD4+ subsets of Type 1 diabetes patients contained TCRB CDR3s that were moderately but significantly shorter.

The whole isolated RNA underwent reverse transcription, so sequencing captured expressed TCRB transcripts. Sequencing was performed with immunoSEQ multiplex PCR; in TCRdb, only in-frame clones are kept and a portion is missing. The table lists a few hundred thousand clones, approximately 13% of them singletons. Their specific antigens are unknown. The sequenced sample consisted of naive CD4+ T cells from blood. The receptors derive from a woman aged 18-29 years with type 1 diabetes.

The CDR3 bases are TGCGCCAGCAGCCCGGATAGGACAGGGACTACAGATACGCAGTATTTT. Translating it yields CASSPDRTGTTDTQYF. This chain links TRBV5-1 with TRBJ2-3, with TRBD1 matching 8 bases. Germline V lookup: CDR1 SGHRS, CDR2 YFSETQ. V trimming: 4 bases; J trimming: 3 bases; junction bases outside the gene matches: 10. CDR3 length equals 16 residues.

CDR3 nucleotides: TGTGCCAGCAGCCAGGGAGAGACCCAGTACTTC. This sequence encodes CASSQGETQYF. The chain joins TRBV6-6 to TRBJ2-5; a possible D gene is TRBD1 (5 bases). The V end was cut by 6 bases, the J end by 4 bases, with 6 bases between. Germline lookup yields CDR1 MNHNY and CDR2 SVGAGI (reference sequence). This CDR3 comprises 11 residues.

The V and J genes are TRBV11-2 and TRBJ2-1; a possible D gene is TRBD2 (6 bases). The ends were cut back, 1 base at V and 3 bases at J, with 10 bases in the middle. The CDR3 covers 15 residues. Germline CDR1 and CDR2: SGHAT and FQNNGV. In nucleotides, the CDR3 is TGTGCCAGCAGCTTAGGGCCGGGAGACTACAATGAGCAGTTCTTC. Translated, it gives CASSLGPGDYNEQFF.

This chain connects TRBV11-3 to TRBJ2-4; D is undetermined. The length of the CDR3 is 12 residues. Trimming cost V 1 base and J 6 bases, with 4 bases left between them. The V gene's germline CDR1 is SGHNT and CDR2 YENEEA. Here the CDR3 DNA reads TGTGCCAGCAGCTTAGGTCGAAACATTCAGTACTTC. Residues: CASSLGRNIQYF.

The chain couples TRBV13 to TRBJ1-2, with no clear D. This CDR3 is built from 14 residues. Looked up from germline, CDR1 is PRHDT and CDR2 is FYEKMQ (reference sequence). V lost 5 bases, J lost 3 bases, and 13 bases lay in between. CDR3 in amino acids: CASSPYSGDYGYTF. The CDR3 bases are TGTGCCAGCAGCCCATACTCCGGGGACTATGGCTACACCTTC.

This clone was counted only a few times. The chain carries TRBV6-5 and TRBJ2-3; TRBD2 might be the D (7 bases). Germline CDR1 reads MNHEY; CDR2 reads SVGAGI. The CDR3 covers 15 residues. V was trimmed by 0 bases and J by 4 bases, leaving 11 bases between them. This CDR3 reads CASSYSGGGPDTQYF. CDR3 nucleotide sequence: TGTGCCAGCAGTTACTCGGGAGGGGGGCCAGATACGCAGTATTTT.

The chain couples TRBV4-2 to TRBJ2-7, with D hard to call. CDR3 size: 12 residues. V was pared by 2 bases and J by 2 bases, with 4 bases between. Germline V gene data show CDR1 as LGHNA and CDR2 as YNFKEQ. This CDR3 is CASSQPTYEQYF. The CDR3 bases are TGTGCCAGCAGCCAACCCACCTACGAGCAGTACTTC.

This clone was picked up many times. The chain employs TRBV15 and TRBJ2-1, with D unresolved. The CDR3 is made up of 11 amino acids. Trimming shortened V by 5 bases and J by 8 bases, and 7 bases separated the two germline ends. Per germline, CDR1 LNHNV and CDR2 YYDKDF (reference sequence). As DNA, the CDR3 is TGTGCCACCAGCCGACGGGATGAGCAGTTCTTC. Translating it yields CATSRRDEQFF.